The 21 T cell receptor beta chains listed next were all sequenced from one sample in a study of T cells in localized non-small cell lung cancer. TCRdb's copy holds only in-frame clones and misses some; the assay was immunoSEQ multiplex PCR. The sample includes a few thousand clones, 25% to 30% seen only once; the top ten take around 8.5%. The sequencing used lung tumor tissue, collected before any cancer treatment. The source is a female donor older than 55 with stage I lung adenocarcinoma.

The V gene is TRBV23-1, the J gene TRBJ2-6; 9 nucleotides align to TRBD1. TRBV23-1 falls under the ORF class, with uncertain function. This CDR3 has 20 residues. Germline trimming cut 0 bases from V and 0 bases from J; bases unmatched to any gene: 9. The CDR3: CASSQSGRDREASGANVLTF. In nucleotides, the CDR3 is TGCGCCAGCAGTCAATCGGGGAGGGACAGGGAAGCCTCTGGGGCCAACGTCCTGACTTTC.

CDR3 sequence: CASSLGASGEGTQYF. DNA of the CDR3: TGCGCCAGCAGCTTGGGGGCTAGCGGGGAGGGGACCCAGTACTTC. The chain links TRBV5-1 to TRBJ2-5; 9 bases are a match to TRBD2. The CDR3 is made up of 15 amino acids. CDR1 is SGHRS and CDR2 is YFSETQ in the germline V gene. Unmatched junction bases numbered 7, after V lost 0 bases and J lost 7 bases.

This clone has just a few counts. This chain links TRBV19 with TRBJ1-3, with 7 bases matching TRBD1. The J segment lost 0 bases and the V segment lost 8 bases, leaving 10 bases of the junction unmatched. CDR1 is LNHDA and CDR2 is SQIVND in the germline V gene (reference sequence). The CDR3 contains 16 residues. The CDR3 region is CASRDRVTYSGNTIYF. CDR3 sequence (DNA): TGTGCCAGTCGTGACAGGGTGACTTACTCTGGAAACACCATATATTTT. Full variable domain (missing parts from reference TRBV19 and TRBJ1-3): DGGITQSPKYLFRKEGQNVTLSCEQNLNHDAMYWYRQDPGQGLRLIYYSQIVNDFQKGDIAEGYSVSREKKESFPLTVTSAQKNPTAFYLCASRDRVTYSGNTIYFGEGSWLTVV.

This CDR3 reads CASSLRYDDFSTDTQYF. CDR3 nucleotides: TGTGCCAGCAGCTTAAGATATGACGACTTTAGCACAGATACGCAGTATTTT. The chain is built from TRBV7-6 and TRBJ2-3; D gene ambiguous. Germline-derived CDR1 and CDR2 are SGHVS and FNYEAQ. V lost 2 bases, J lost 0 bases, and 15 bases lay in between. The CDR3 has 17 amino acids.

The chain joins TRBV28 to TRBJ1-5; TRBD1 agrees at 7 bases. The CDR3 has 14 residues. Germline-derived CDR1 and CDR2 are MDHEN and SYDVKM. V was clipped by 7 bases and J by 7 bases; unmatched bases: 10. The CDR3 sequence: CASNPPTGNQPQHF. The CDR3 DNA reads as TGTGCCAGCAATCCCCCGACAGGGAACCAGCCCCAGCATTTT. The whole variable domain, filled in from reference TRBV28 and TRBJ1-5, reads DVKVTQSSRYLVKRTGEKVFLECVQDMDHENMFWYRQDPGLGLRLIYFSYDVKMKEKGDIPEGYSVSREKKERFSLILESASTNQTSMYLCASNPPTGNQPQHFGDGTRLSIL.

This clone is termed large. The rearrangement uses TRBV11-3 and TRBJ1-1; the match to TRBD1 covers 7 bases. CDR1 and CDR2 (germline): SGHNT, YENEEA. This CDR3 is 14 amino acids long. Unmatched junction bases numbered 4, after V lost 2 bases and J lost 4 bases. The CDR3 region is CASSLLTGATEAFF. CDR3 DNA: TGTGCCAGCAGCTTACTAACAGGGGCCACTGAAGCTTTCTTT.

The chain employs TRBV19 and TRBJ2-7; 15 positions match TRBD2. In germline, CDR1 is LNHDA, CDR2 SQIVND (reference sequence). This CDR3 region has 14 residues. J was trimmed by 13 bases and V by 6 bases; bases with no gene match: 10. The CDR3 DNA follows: TGTGCCAGTAGCGCACCCGGACTAGCGGGAGGGGTTTACGTC. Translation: CASSAPGLAGGVYV.

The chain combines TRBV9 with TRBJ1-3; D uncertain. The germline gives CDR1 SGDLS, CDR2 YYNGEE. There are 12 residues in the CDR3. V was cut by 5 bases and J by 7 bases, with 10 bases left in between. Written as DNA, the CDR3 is TGTGCCAGCAGTTACGACGGGAACACCATATATTTT. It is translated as CASSYDGNTIYF.

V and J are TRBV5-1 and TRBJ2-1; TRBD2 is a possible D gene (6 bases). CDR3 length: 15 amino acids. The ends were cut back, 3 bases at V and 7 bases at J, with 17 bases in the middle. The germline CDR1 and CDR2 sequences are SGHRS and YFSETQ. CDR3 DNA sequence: TGCGCCAGCAGCTCGGAGGGGATAGTGGGGAATGAGCAGTTCTTC. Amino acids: CASSSEGIVGNEQFF.

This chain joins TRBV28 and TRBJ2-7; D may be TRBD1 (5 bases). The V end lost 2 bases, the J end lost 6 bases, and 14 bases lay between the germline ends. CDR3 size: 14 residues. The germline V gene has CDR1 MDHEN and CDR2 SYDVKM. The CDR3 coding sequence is TGTGCCAGCAGTTTAATCCGTGGGGCATTCGAGCAGTACGTC. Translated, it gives CASSLIRGAFEQYV.

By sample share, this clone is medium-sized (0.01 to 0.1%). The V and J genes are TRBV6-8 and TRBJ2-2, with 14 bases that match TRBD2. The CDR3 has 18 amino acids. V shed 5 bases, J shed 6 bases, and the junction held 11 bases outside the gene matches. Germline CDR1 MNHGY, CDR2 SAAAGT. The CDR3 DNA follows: TGTGCCAGCAGTAAATCCGGGACTAGCGGGAGTAAGGCCGGGGAGCTGTTTTTT. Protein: CASSKSGTSGSKAGELFF.

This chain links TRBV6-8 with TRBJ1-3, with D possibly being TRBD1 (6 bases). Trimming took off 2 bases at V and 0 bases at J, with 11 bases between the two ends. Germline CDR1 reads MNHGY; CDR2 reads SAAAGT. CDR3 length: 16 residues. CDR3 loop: CASSYASGVSGNTIYF. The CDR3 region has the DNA TGTGCCAGCAGTTACGCGTCAGGGGTCTCTGGAAACACCATATATTTT.

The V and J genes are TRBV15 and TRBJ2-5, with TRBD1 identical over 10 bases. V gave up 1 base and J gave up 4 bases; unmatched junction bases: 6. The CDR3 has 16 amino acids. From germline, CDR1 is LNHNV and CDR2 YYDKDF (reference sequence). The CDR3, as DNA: TGTGCCACCAGCAGAGCAGGGACAGGGGCAGGAGAGACCCAGTACTTC. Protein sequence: CATSRAGTGAGETQYF.

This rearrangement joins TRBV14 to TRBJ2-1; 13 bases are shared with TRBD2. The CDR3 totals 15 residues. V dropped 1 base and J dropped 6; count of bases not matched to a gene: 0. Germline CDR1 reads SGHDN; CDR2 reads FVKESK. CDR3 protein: CASSQGLAGGNEQFF. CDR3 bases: TGTGCCAGCAGCCAAGGACTAGCGGGAGGCAATGAGCAGTTCTTC.

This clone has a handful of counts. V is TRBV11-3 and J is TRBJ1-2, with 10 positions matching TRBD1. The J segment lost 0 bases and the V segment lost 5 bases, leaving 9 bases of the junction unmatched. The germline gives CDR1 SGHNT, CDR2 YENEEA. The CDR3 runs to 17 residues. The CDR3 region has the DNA TGTGCCAGCAGCGAAACCGGGACAGGGGAAACTAACTATGGCTACACCTTC. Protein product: CASSETGTGETNYGYTF.

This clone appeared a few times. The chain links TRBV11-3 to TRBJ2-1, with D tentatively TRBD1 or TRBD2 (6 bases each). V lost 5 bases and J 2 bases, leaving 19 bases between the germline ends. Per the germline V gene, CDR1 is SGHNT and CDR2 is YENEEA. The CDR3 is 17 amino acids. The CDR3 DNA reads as TGTGCCAGCAGCCCACAGAGGGGGGTAGGGACCTACAATGAGCAGTTCTTC. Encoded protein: CASSPQRGVGTYNEQFF.

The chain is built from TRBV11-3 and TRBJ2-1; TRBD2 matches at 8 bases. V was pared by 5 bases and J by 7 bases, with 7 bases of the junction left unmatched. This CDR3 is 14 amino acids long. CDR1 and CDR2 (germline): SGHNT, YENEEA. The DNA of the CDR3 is TGTGCCAGCAGCCCAATACTAGCGGCGAATGAGCAGTTCTTC. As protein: CASSPILAANEQFF. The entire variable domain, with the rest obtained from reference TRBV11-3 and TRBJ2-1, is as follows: EAGVVQSPRYKIIEKKQPVAFWCNPISGHNTLYWYLQNLGQGPELLIRYENEEAVDDSQLPKDRFSAERLKGVDSTLKIQPAELGDSAVYLCASSPILAANEQFFGPGTRLTVL.

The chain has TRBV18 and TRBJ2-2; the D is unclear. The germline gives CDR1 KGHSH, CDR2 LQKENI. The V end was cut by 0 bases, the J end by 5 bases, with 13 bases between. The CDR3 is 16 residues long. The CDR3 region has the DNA TGTGCCAGCTCACCACCGTCCACCACCCGGACCGGGGAGCTGTTTTTT. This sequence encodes CASSPPSTTRTGELFF.

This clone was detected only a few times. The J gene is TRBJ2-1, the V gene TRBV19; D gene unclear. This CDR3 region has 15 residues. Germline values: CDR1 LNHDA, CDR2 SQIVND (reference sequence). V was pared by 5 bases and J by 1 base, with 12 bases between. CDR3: CASSVDFTSYNEQFF. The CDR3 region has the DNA TGTGCCAGTAGTGTTGACTTCACTTCCTACAATGAGCAGTTCTTC.

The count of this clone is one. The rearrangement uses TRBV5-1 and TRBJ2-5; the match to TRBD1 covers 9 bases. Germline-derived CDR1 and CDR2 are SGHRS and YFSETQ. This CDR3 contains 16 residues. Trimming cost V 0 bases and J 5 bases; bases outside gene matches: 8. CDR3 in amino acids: CASSLVGTGTRETQYF. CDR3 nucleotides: TGCGCCAGCAGCTTGGTAGGGACAGGGACGCGGGAGACCCAGTACTTC.

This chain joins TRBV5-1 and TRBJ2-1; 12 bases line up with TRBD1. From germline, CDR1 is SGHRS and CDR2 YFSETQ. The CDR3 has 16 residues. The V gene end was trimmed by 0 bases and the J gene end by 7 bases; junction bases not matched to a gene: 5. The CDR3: CASSLVGTGGWNEQFF. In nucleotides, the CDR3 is TGCGCCAGCAGCTTGGTTGGGACAGGGGGCTGGAATGAGCAGTTCTTC.